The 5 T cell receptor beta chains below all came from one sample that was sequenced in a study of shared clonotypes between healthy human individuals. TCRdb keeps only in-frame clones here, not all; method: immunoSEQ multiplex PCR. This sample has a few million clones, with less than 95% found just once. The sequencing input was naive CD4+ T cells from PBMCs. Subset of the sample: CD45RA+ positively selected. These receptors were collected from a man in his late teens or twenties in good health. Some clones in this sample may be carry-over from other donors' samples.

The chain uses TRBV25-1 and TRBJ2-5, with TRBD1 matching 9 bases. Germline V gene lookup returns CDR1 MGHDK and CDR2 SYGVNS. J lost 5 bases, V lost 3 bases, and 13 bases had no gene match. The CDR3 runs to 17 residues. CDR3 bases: TGTGCCAGCAGTGACCCTAAGAGGACAGGGGAAGGGGAGACCCAGTACTTC. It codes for CASSDPKRTGEGETQYF.

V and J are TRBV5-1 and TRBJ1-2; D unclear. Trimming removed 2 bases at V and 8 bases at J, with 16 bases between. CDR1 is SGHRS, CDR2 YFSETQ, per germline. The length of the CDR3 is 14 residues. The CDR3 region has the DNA TGCGCCAGCAGCTTTGCTCCTTTTATCGGGGGCTACACCTTC. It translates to CASSFAPFIGGYTF. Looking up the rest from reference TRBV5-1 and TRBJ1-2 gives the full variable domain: KAGVTQTPRYLIKTRGQQVTLSCSPISGHRSVSWYQQTPGQGLQFLFEYFSETQRNKGNFPGRFSGRQFSNSRSEMNVSTLELGDSALYLCASSFAPFIGGYTFGSGTRLTVV.

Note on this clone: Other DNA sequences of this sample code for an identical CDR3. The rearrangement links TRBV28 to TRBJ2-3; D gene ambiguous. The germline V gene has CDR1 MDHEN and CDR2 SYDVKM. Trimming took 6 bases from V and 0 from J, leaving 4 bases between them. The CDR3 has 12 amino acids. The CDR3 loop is CASRRSTDTQYF. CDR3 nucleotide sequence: TGTGCCAGCAGAAGAAGCACAGATACGCAGTATTTT.

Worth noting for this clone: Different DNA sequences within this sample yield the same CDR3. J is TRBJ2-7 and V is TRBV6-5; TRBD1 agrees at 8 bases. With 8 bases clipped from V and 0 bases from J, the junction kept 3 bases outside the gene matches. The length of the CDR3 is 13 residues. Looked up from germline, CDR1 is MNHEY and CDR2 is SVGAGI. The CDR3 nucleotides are TGTGCCAGCCGGACAGGGAGCTCCTACGAGCAGTACTTC. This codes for CASRTGSSYEQYF.

The CDR3 coding sequence is TGTGCCAGCTCACCGGGACAGGGAAGCTTACCCTATGGCTACACCTTC. This sequence encodes CASSPGQGSLPYGYTF. This rearrangement joins TRBV18 to TRBJ1-2, with TRBD1 matching 9 bases. Trimming cost V 3 bases and J 4 bases; bases outside gene matches: 9. The CDR3 is 16 amino acids. Germline-derived CDR1 and CDR2 are KGHSH and LQKENI.